This TCR beta chain was sequenced in a study of blood T cell repertoires in COVID-19. Study details: COVID-19 samples collected from the United States, Italy and Spain covered acute and convalescent phases. T cells, B-cell-depleted T cells, or PBMCs supplied cDNA or gDNA.

This CDR3 region has 13 residues. Germline V gene lookup returns CDR1 SGHNT and CDR2 YYREEE (reference sequence). V trimming: 3 bases; J trimming: 2 bases; junction bases outside the gene matches: 0. This table comes from immunoSEQ multiplex PCR, and its TCRdb copy is limited to in-frame clones, with some not included. Among roughly 190,000 clones listed, more than 75% were seen once. Participant ages covered 18 to 89 years across about 25 US areas. Cohort allocation depended upon clinical history that participants reported. The TCR originated in a woman between 50 and 59 years old with acute COVID-19. Material: PBMCs or T cells enriched from blood (not recorded which). The chain links TRBV5-4 to TRBJ1-2, with TRBD1 matching over 8 bases. The CDR3 nucleotides are TGTGCCAGCAGCTCAGGGGGCAACTATGGCTACACCTTC. Protein: CASSSGGNYGYTF.